Listed below are T cell receptor beta chains from one sample, sequenced in a study of OX40 agonist ivuxolimab in advanced cancers. Repertoires were generated with immunoSEQ multiplex PCR, while TCRdb's copy carries only in-frame clones and drops some. In the table there are approximately 160,000 clones, roughly 92% of which are singletons. The starting material was CD4+ or CD8+ T cells sorted from blood, obtained in a trial of the OX40 agonist ivuxolimab. The receptors come from an adult with an advanced solid tumor such as melanoma, head and neck, liver or kidney cancer. Both conserved end residues are part of each CDR3. D genes are given only for firm matches. A clone size is listed for some rows: how often the clone was seen (once, few, many), or a class if it is expanded.

v_gene	abundance	d_gene	j_gene	CDR3aa	CDR3nt
TRBV6-6	.	.	TRBJ1-3	CASSPHRVGGNTIYF	TGTGCCAGCAGTCCGCACAGGGTGGGTGGAAACACCATATATTTT
TRBV10-3	.	TRBD1	TRBJ2-2	CAISSDRSGGELFF	TGTGCCATCAGCTCGGACAGGTCTGGTGGGGAGCTGTTTTTT
TRBV4-3	.	TRBD1	TRBJ1-2	CASSQEVQGGRYGYTF	TGCGCCAGCAGCCAAGAAGTACAGGGGGGGAGGTACGGTTACACCTTC
TRBV19	few	.	TRBJ1-1	CASSILNTEAFF	TGTGCCAGTAGTATTCTGAACACTGAAGCTTTCTTT
TRBV6-5	.	TRBD1	TRBJ2-7	CASRQGAEQYF	TGTGCCAGCAGACAGGGGGCCGAGCAGTACTTC
TRBV30	.	TRBD2	TRBJ2-3	CAWSGGGDTQYF	TGTGCCTGGAGTGGGGGGGGAGATACGCAGTATTTT
TRBV11-2	.	.	TRBJ2-7	CASSLNRESYEQYF	TGTGCCAGCAGCTTAAACAGGGAATCCTACGAGCAGTACTTC
TRBV10-3	once	TRBD1	TRBJ1-5	CAISESGTGNQPQHF	TGTGCCATCAGTGAGTCGGGGACAGGGAATCAGCCCCAGCATTTT
TRBV6-1	.	.	TRBJ1-5	CASSELGTGPQHF	TGTGCCAGCAGTGAACTCGGGACGGGGCCCCAGCATTTT
TRBV7-8	.	TRBD1	TRBJ1-2	CASSFVPGQDYGYTF	TGTGCCAGCAGCTTCGTTCCGGGACAGGACTATGGCTACACCTTC
TRBV27	.	TRBD2	TRBJ2-5	CASSLGVLAGGTQETQYF	TGTGCCAGCAGTTTGGGCGTCCTAGCGGGGGGGACACAGGAGACCCAGTACTTC
TRBV11-2	once	.	TRBJ1-2	CASSLGRSDYGYTF	TGTGCCAGCAGCTTAGGTCGTTCAGACTATGGCTACACCTTC
TRBV6-5	.	TRBD2	TRBJ2-1	CASSTRTRPNEQFF	TGTGCCAGCAGTACCAGGACTAGACCCAATGAGCAGTTCTTC
TRBV10-3	.	.	TRBJ2-7	CAISGADYTYEQYF	TGTGCCATCAGTGGGGCCGACTACACCTACGAGCAGTACTTC
TRBV28	.	.	TRBJ1-2	CASSFPTGLTNYGYTF	TGTGCCAGCAGTTTCCCCACAGGGCTGACTAACTATGGCTACACCTTC
TRBV7-9	.	.	TRBJ1-1	CASKQSRVMNTEAFF	TGTGCCAGCAAGCAATCTCGGGTTATGAACACTGAAGCTTTCTTT
TRBV7-9	.	.	TRBJ1-1	CASSLEGTKSEAFF	TGTGCCAGCAGCTTAGAGGGGACAAAAAGCGAAGCTTTCTTT
TRBV5-4	.	.	TRBJ1-1	CASSLSRENTEAFF	TGTGCCAGCAGCTTGTCCAGGGAAAACACTGAAGCTTTCTTT
TRBV6-5	.	TRBD1	TRBJ1-3	CASIRGQGLGNTIYF	TGTGCCAGCATCAGAGGACAGGGTCTTGGAAACACCATATATTTT
TRBV7-6	.	.	TRBJ2-1	CASRRLVSGDEQFF	TGTGCCAGCAGGCGACTAGTTAGTGGGGATGAGCAGTTCTTC